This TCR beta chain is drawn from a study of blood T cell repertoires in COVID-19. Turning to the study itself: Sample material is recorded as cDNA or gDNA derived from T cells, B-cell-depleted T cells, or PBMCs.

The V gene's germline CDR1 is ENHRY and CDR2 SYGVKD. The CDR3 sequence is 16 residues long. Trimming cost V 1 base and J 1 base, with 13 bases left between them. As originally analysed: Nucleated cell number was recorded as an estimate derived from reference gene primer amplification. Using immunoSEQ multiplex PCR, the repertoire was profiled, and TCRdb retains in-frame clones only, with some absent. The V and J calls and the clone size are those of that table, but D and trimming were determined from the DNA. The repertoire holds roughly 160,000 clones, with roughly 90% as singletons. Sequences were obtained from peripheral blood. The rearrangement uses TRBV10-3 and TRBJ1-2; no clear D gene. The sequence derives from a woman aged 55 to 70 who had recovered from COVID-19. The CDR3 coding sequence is TGTGCCATCAGTGAGTTCCAGTCGACTTTTAACTATGGCTACACCTTC. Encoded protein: CAISEFQSTFNYGYTF.